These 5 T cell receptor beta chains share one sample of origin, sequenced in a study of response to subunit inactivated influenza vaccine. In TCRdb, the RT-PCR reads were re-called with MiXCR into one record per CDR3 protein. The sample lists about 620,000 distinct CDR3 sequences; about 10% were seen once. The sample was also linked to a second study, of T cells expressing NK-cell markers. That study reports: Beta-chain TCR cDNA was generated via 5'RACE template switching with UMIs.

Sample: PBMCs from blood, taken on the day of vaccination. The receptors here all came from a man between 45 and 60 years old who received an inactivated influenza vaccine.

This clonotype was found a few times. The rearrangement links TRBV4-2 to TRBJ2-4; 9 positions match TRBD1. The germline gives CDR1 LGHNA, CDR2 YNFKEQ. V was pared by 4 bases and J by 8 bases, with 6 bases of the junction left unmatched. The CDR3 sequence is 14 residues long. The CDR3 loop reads CASSPGTGRYIQYF. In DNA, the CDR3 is TGTGCCAGCAGCCCTGGGACAGGGAGGTACATTCAGTACTTC.

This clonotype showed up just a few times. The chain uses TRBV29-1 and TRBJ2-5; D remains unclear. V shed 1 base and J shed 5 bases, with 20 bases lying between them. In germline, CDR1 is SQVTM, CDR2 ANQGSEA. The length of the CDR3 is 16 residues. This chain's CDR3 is CSVEGTGPSRMETQYF. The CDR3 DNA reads TGCAGCGTTGAAGGGACCGGACCATCAAGGATGGAGACCCAGTACTTC.

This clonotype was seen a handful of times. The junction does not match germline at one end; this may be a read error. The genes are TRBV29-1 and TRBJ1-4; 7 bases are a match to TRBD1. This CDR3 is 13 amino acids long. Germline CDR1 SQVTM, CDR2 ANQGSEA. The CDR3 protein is CSGRTGSNEKLFF. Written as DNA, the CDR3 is TGCAGCGGGAGGACAGGTTCTAACGAAAAACTGTTTTTT. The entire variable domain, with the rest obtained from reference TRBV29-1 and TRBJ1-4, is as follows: SAVISQKPSRDICQRGTSLTIQCQVDSQVTMMFWYRQQPGQSLTLIATANQGSEATYESGFVIDKFPISRPNLTFSTLTVSNMSPEDSSIYLCSGRTGSNEKLFFGSGTQLSVL.

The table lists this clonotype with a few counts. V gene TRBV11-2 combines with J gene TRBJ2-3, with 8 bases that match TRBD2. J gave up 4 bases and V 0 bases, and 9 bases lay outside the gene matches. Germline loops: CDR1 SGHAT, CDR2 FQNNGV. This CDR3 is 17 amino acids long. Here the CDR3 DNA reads TGTGCCAGCAGCTTAGATCCTAGCGGGTGGGTCCCAGATACGCAGTATTTT. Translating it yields CASSLDPSGWVPDTQYF.

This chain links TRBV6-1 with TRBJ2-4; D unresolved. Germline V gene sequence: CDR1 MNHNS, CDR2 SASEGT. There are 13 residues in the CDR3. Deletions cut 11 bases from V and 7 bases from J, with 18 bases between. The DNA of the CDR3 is TGTGCCGCGTCCCCCCGTAGGCTGAACATTCAGTACTTC. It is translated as CAASPRRLNIQYF.